This is a list of T cell receptor beta chains from one sample in a study of read filtering for tumor transcriptome and immune sequencing. TCRdb independently ran MiXCR on the reads; one entry per CDR3 protein. The repertoire consists of more than 100,000 distinct CDR3 sequences, with roughly 13% occurring once and the leading ten covering 8% to 13%. The sample consisted of a population of CD138-negative cells sorted from bone marrow. The receptors derive from a donor older than 35 with multiple myeloma. Each CDR3 is given with its conserved first and last residue.

V	J	CDR3
TRBV29-1	TRBJ2-2	CSVGLAGGHTGELFF
TRBV20-1	TRBJ1-4	CSARDRQGSNEKLFF
TRBV5-1	TRBJ2-3	CASSLDGGRSTQYF
TRBV20-1	TRBJ2-7	CSADGGDSTYEQYF
TRBV28	TRBJ2-3	CASRAPLDTQYF
TRBV5-1	TRBJ2-3	CASTQGITGTQYF
TRBV15	TRBJ1-3	CATSSGGYSGNTIHF
TRBV20-1	TRBJ2-5	CSAMAAGGFGMETQYF
TRBV6-6	TRBJ2-1	CASSETHSGSSNEQFF
TRBV12-3/TRBV12-4	TRBJ2-2	CASSATSGGNTGELFF
TRBV7-8	TRBJ2-1	CASSSAVSSYNEQFF
TRBV29-1	TRBJ2-5	CSGRDSEETQYF
TRBV29-1	TRBJ2-7	CSVTTPSYEQYF
TRBV20-1	TRBJ1-1	CSASSTHEAFF
TRBV12-3/TRBV12-4	TRBJ2-2	CASSLMGLNTGELFF
TRBV14	TRBJ2-1	CASSQDMVLNNEQFF
TRBV3-2	TRBJ2-7	CASSPTGEGALEQYF
TRBV12-3/TRBV12-4	TRBJ2-7	CASSLGLGSEYF
TRBV12-3/TRBV12-4	TRBJ2-7	CASSPAGNEQYF
TRBV7-3	TRBJ2-2	CASSSTGGGTGELFF
TRBV28	TRBJ1-4	CASSLGYRDEKLFF
TRBV7-2	TRBJ2-5	CASRREETQYF
TRBV7-9	TRBJ2-5	CASSPGTSGETQYF
TRBV4-1	TRBJ2-1	CASSQEGAGGRSEQFF
TRBV7-2	TRBJ2-2	CASSLVGGIGELFF
TRBV20-1	TRBJ2-1	CSAPPLAGPSYNEQFF
TRBV11-3	TRBJ2-1	CASSSSTSGMGNEQFF
TRBV24-1	TRBJ2-5	CATSDFGETQYF
TRBV29-1	TRBJ2-5	CSVVGAQGWETQYF
TRBV3-1	TRBJ2-1	CASSQGAGGLSSYNEQFF
TRBV19	TRBJ2-1	CASSIISLGLARYNEQFF
TRBV11-2	TRBJ1-1	CASSSTPTDTEAFF
TRBV5-4	TRBJ2-3	CASSSGFSSSTDTQYF
TRBV6-2/TRBV6-3	TRBJ1-1	CASSDRGNTEAFF
TRBV5-1	TRBJ2-1	CASSSLDGYNEQFF
TRBV12-3/TRBV12-4	TRBJ2-1	CASSSSLAEDSSYNEQFF
TRBV6-5	TRBJ1-5	CASRRSQADNQPQHF
TRBV20-1	TRBJ2-7	CSARDQGTGTFEQYF